This passage covers 27 T cell receptor beta chains from one sample sequenced in a study of blood T cells in healthy people across ages. Next came a second PCR, run for roughly 6 to 11 cycles, which used a sample-barcoded 5' primer along with a J-beta primer mix. Each CDR3 protein gets one entry after TCRdb re-called the 5' RACE reads with MiXCR. The profile shows 1.5 million to 2 million distinct CDR3 sequences, roughly 30% of them singletons. Sequenced material: blood. The receptors derive from a woman between 25 and 40 years old in good health.

V gene TRBV5-1 combines with J gene TRBJ2-2; 7 nucleotides line up with TRBD2. V was clipped by 5 bases and J by 13 bases; unmatched bases: 17. The CDR3 runs to 15 residues. Per germline, CDR1 SGHRS and CDR2 YFSETQ. Here the CDR3 DNA reads TGCGCCAGCAGTTCGGGGAGGGTGACCAACCCTACGCTGTTTTTT. This gives the protein CASSSGRVTNPTLFF.

Of note for this clonotype: One end of the junction is discordant with germline, which a read error may explain. The chain couples TRBV15 to TRBJ2-7, with TRBD1 matching over 8 bases. Germline assignment: CDR1 LNHNV and CDR2 YYDKDF (reference sequence). The CDR3 has 16 amino acids. The CDR3 sequence: CATNRARQGQTYEQYF. The CDR3 region has the DNA TGTGCCACCAACAGAGCCCGACAGGGGCAGACCTACGAGCAGTACTTC.

Notes on this clonotype: A read error may be the cause here, since a much bigger clone is one base away. The J gene is TRBJ2-5, the V gene TRBV5-1; D gene unclear. There are 15 residues in the CDR3. Looked up from germline, CDR1 is SGHRS and CDR2 is YFSETQ. CDR3: CASSLVGSLEEAQYF. CDR3 DNA: TGCGCCAGCAGCTTGGTGGGCAGTCTGGAAGAGGCCCAGTACTTC.

The CDR3 nucleotides are TGTGCCATCAGTGGTTCAGTATCGGGTGGCGACACTGAAGCTTTCTTT. Translation: CAISGSVSGGDTEAFF. This chain links TRBV10-3 with TRBJ1-1; no clear D. Germline V gene lookup returns CDR1 ENHRY and CDR2 SYGVKD. The length of the CDR3 is 16 residues. With 4 bases removed from V and 3 bases from J, the gap between germline ends came to 18 bases.

A single count supports this clonotype. The limits of the CDR3 on the DNA are not certain, so only TCRdb's listed CDR3 is given. V gene TRBV9 combines with J gene TRBJ2-3; the D call of TRBD1 is as the table states it, not checked on the DNA. CDR1 is SGDLS and CDR2 is YYNGEE in the germline V gene. Including both end residues, the CDR3 is 21 amino acids long. CDR3: CASSGRDISYEQYFGTDTQYF.

In this sample, this clonotype turned up a few times. V is TRBV6-6 and J is TRBJ1-2; possibly TRBD1 for D (6 bases). The CDR3 runs to 16 residues. The germline V gene has CDR1 MNHNY and CDR2 SVGAGI (reference sequence). Trimming took off 2 bases at V and 4 bases at J, with 17 bases between the two ends. The CDR3 reads CASSYGLGAGAYGYTF. CDR3 in DNA: TGTGCCAGCAGTTACGGGTTAGGGGCAGGGGCCTATGGCTACACCTTC.

This clonotype was observed a handful of times. This chain uses TRBV7-9 with TRBJ2-5, with no clear D. The CDR3 covers 16 residues. Germline V gene data show CDR1 as SEHNR and CDR2 as FQNEAQ (reference sequence). Between the trimmed V and J ends, which lost 6 bases and 2 bases, there was a span of 19 bases. The CDR3 DNA sequence: TGTGCCAGCAGAGCGTTCGGAAAGGCCAATCAAGAGACCCAGTACTTC. Its translation: CASRAFGKANQETQYF. The full variable domain, in which reference TRBV7-9 and TRBJ2-5 provide the parts outside the CDR3, is DTGVSQNPRHKITKRGQNVTFRCDPISEHNRLYWYRQTLGQGPEFLTYFQNEAQLEKSRLLSDRFSAERPKGSFSTLEIQRTEQGDSAMYLCASRAFGKANQETQYFGPGTRLLVL.

This clonotype was recorded a few times. This sequence joins TRBV29-1 and TRBJ2-1; 9 positions agree with TRBD2. The CDR3 has 16 residues. CDR1 is SQVTM, CDR2 ANQGSEA, per germline. The J segment lost 2 bases and the V segment lost 0 bases, leaving 5 bases of the junction unmatched. This CDR3 reads CSVEDTRLAAYNEQFF. The CDR3 DNA reads as TGCAGCGTTGAAGACACGAGACTAGCGGCCTACAATGAGCAGTTCTTC.

V and J are TRBV11-2 and TRBJ2-4; 7 nucleotides agree with TRBD2. The CDR3 extends over 16 amino acids. The junction had 18 bases not matched to a gene; V was cut back by 3 bases and J by 13 bases. Per germline, CDR1 SGHAT and CDR2 FQNNGV. In nucleotides, the CDR3 is TGTGCCAGCAGCTTGATGATGGGATCGGGGGGAGGTGAGCAGTACTTC. It codes for CASSLMMGSGGGEQYF.

In this sample, this clonotype turned up a few times. The V call is TRBV7-2, the J call TRBJ2-1; D is uncertain. The germline gives CDR1 SGHTA, CDR2 FQGNSA. V lost 7 bases and J 10 bases, leaving 8 bases between the germline ends. The CDR3 has 10 amino acids. In DNA form, the CDR3 reads TGTGCCAGCAAGTCCTCCGAGCAGTTCTTC. Amino acids: CASKSSEQFF.

The chain joins TRBV2 to TRBJ1-4, with D possibly being TRBD1 (5 bases). The CDR3 is 15 residues long. Trimming removed 6 bases from V and 4 bases from J, with 15 bases in between. Germline values: CDR1 SNHLY, CDR2 FYNNEI. The CDR3 sequence: CASSARRGNNEKLFF. CDR3 coding DNA: TGTGCCAGCAGCGCAAGGAGGGGAAATAATGAAAAACTGTTTTTT.

Comment on this clonotype: A junction end diverges from the germline sequence, so it may reflect a read error. The rearrangement links TRBV7-2 to TRBJ1-2, with D unclear. Germline CDR1 reads SGHTA; CDR2 reads FQGNSA. The CDR3 is 13 residues long. The DNA for the CDR3 is TGTGCCGGCAGCCCGGGGACTAACTATGGCTACACCTTC. The encoded protein is CAGSPGTNYGYTF.

The genes are TRBV5-1 and TRBJ2-3, with a weak D call TRBD1 (5 bases). V shed 0 bases and J shed 0 bases, with 17 bases lying between them. The CDR3 extends over 18 amino acids. Looked up from germline, CDR1 is SGHRS and CDR2 is YFSETQ. The CDR3 DNA sequence: TGCGCCAGCAGCTTGGGGGGCAGTACCTCTTCTAGCACAGATACGCAGTATTTT. This codes for CASSLGGSTSSSTDTQYF.

There are a few counts of this clonotype. The chain is built from TRBV25-1 and TRBJ1-1; D uncertain. Germline V lookup: CDR1 MGHDK, CDR2 SYGVNS. The CDR3 covers 11 residues. The V end lost 5 bases, the J end lost 10 bases, and 11 bases lay between the germline ends. The CDR3: CASSTLARAFF. In DNA form, the CDR3 reads TGTGCCAGCAGTACTCTCGCTAGAGCTTTCTTT.

This clonotype was detected only once. Germline and junction disagree at one end, which may indicate a read error. The chain couples TRBV14 to TRBJ2-1; D is unclear. Germline CDR1 SGHDN, CDR2 FVKESK. This CDR3 comprises 16 residues. CDR3 DNA sequence: TGTGCCAGCAGCCCCTTAGGCAGGCTGAGCTCCTACGAGCAGGACTTC. Protein: CASSPLGRLSSYEQDF.

This clonotype was seen at least ten times. The chain couples TRBV6-2 or TRBV6-3 to TRBJ1-5, with 9 bases fitting TRBD1. The germline CDR1 and CDR2 sequences are MNHEY and SVGEGT. V gave up 6 bases and J gave up 6 bases; unmatched junction bases: 12. The CDR3 runs to 16 residues. CDR3 region: CASSLIGTGHGQPQHF. The CDR3 region has the DNA TGTGCCAGCAGCCTGATTGGGACAGGGCATGGTCAGCCCCAGCATTTT.

The rearrangement uses TRBV4-3 and TRBJ1-4, with TRBD1 as a possible D gene (5 bases). The CDR3 extends over 17 amino acids. Germline V gene sequence: CDR1 LGHNA, CDR2 YSLEER. V was cut by 2 bases and J by 1 base, with 14 bases left in between. The CDR3 reads CASSQKMGGGTNEKLFF. Here the CDR3 DNA reads TGCGCCAGCAGCCAAAAGATGGGGGGTGGAACTAATGAAAAACTGTTTTTT.

This clonotype was seen more than once but under ten times. The chain employs TRBV10-3 and TRBJ1-4; 10 nucleotides align to TRBD1. The CDR3 totals 13 residues. Germline assignment: CDR1 ENHRY and CDR2 SYGVKD. V shed 8 bases, J shed 6 bases, and the junction held 3 bases outside the gene matches. CDR3 residues: CAIGTGAHEKLFF. The CDR3 DNA is TGTGCCATCGGGACAGGGGCACATGAAAAACTGTTTTTT.

This clonotype was counted ten times or more. The chain employs TRBV29-1 and TRBJ2-1, with TRBD1 matching 12 bases. The CDR3 length is 15 residues. Germline CDR1 SQVTM, CDR2 ANQGSEA. V lost 3 bases and J lost 4; bases outside the gene matches: 4. The CDR3 DNA reads as TGCAGCGTTGAGGGGACAGGGGGCGGATACAATGAGCAGTTCTTC. Its translation: CSVEGTGGGYNEQFF.

The chain employs TRBV4-3 and TRBJ1-2; D is uncertain. CDR1 is LGHNA, CDR2 YSLEER, per germline. CDR3 length: 14 residues. V was trimmed by 0 bases and J by 3 bases, leaving 8 bases between them. This CDR3 reads CASSQDRADYGYTF. The DNA of the CDR3 is TGCGCCAGCAGCCAAGATAGGGCGGACTATGGCTACACCTTC.

The chain uses TRBV3-1 and TRBJ2-5; the match to TRBD2 covers 13 bases. The V segment lost 3 bases and the J segment 5 bases; nucleotides outside the gene matches: 6. The CDR3 loop spans 16 amino acids. The V gene's germline CDR1 is LGHDT and CDR2 YNNKEL (reference sequence). The CDR3 DNA reads TGTGCCAGCAGCCACGGGGGACTAGCGGGGCTCGAGACCCAGTACTTC. Protein product: CASSHGGLAGLETQYF.

Details on this clonotype: A read error is possible here, since a much larger clone lies one base away. The chain carries TRBV28 and TRBJ2-7; the D gene is possibly TRBD1 (6 bases). From germline, CDR1 is MDHEN and CDR2 SYDVKM. This CDR3 comprises 13 residues. The V and J ends lost 3 bases and 7 bases respectively, with 13 bases between them. CDR3 coding DNA: TGTGCCAGCAGTTTCCGACAGGTTTCTGAGCAGTACTTC. It encodes CASSFRQVSEQYF. Full variable domain (outside the CDR3, taken from reference TRBV28 and TRBJ2-7): DVKVTQSSRYLVKRTGEKVFLECVQDMDHENMFWYRQDPGLGLRLIYFSYDVKMKEKGDIPEGYSVSREKKERFSLILESASTNQTSMYLCASSFRQVSEQYFGPGTRLTVT.

This clonotype turned up a few times. The V gene is TRBV28, the J gene TRBJ2-7, with a possible D match to TRBD1 (6 bases). With 4 bases removed from V and 2 bases from J, the gap between germline ends came to 12 bases. There are 14 residues in the CDR3. Germline V gene data show CDR1 as MDHEN and CDR2 as SYDVKM. CDR3 protein: CASSSWGQTYEQYF. CDR3 DNA sequence: TGTGCCAGCAGTTCGTGGGGGCAGACCTACGAGCAGTACTTC.

This clonotype turned up a few times. This chain links TRBV10-3 with TRBJ2-1; TRBD2 aligns across 14 bases. The V segment lost 6 bases and the J segment 2 bases; nucleotides outside the gene matches: 0. From germline, CDR1 is ENHRY and CDR2 SYGVKD. The CDR3 has 15 amino acids. CDR3: CAIRTSGGAYNEQFF. For the CDR3, the DNA is TGTGCCATCAGGACTAGCGGGGGGGCCTACAATGAGCAGTTCTTC.

This clonotype was picked up many times. The V and J genes are TRBV7-2 and TRBJ1-2, with D perhaps TRBD1 (5 bases). The CDR3 loop spans 13 amino acids. CDR1 and CDR2 (germline): SGHTA, FQGNSA. Between the trimmed V and J ends, which lost 5 bases and 7 bases, there was a span of 14 bases. The CDR3 spells CASSPRVVGGYTF. Here the CDR3 DNA reads TGTGCCAGCAGCCCCAGGGTAGTGGGTGGCTACACCTTC.

The chain recombines TRBV5-8 with TRBJ2-5; D might be TRBD1 or TRBD2, each matching 5 bases. Germline V gene sequence: CDR1 SGHTS, CDR2 YDEGEE. This CDR3 has 13 residues. V dropped 2 bases and J dropped 9 bases, with 14 bases sitting between them. CDR3 in amino acids: CASSFRVGEPQYF. Written as DNA, the CDR3 is TGTGCCAGCAGCTTCAGGGTAGGGGAGCCCCAGTACTTC.

Comment on this clonotype: Sequence at one end of the junction differs from germline and may be a read error. This chain joins TRBV2 and TRBJ2-4; tentatively, D is TRBD1 or TRBD2 (6 bases each). The tail of the sequence fits TRBJ2-7 better, so the J call may be wrong. Per germline, CDR1 SNHLY and CDR2 FYNNEI. The CDR3 runs to 15 residues. In DNA form, the CDR3 reads TGTGCCGGCAGCGCGCCGGGGGCGAACTCCTACGAGCAGTACTTC. This encodes CAGSAPGANSYEQYF.